A single sample gave rise to the 10 T cell receptor beta chains below, sequenced in a study of neoadjuvant anti-PD-1 for oral cavity cancer (dated by TCRdb to about 2021). The time point tag for this specimen amounts to: after neoadjuvant nivolumab, at surgical resection. The protocol used for the library was the immunoSEQ multiplex PCR assay. The table comes from immuneACCESS by way of TCRdb, which keeps in-frame sequences with V and J called. Part of the clones is missing from these tables; in studies checked, under half for an unresolved V gene and the rest for unknown reasons. This sample has more than 13,000 clones in its table, and 74% of those were observed once. Around 2.4% of the sample comes from the top ten. Sequencing was performed on PBMCs, taken after nivolumab (anti-PD-1) treatment. Receptor source: a person aged 35 to 85 with oral cavity squamous cell carcinoma.

The genes are TRBV28 and TRBJ2-5; 8 bases are a match to TRBD2. V lost 11 bases and J lost 4; bases outside the gene matches: 9. Germline CDR1 reads MDHEN; CDR2 reads SYDVKM. CDR3 length equals 13 residues. CDR3 region: CACREGGRETQYF. The CDR3 DNA follows: TGTGCCTGTCGGGAGGGAGGTCGAGAGACCCAGTACTTC.

The chain couples TRBV6-1 to TRBJ1-1; unclear D gene. V lost 3 bases and J lost 1, with 6 bases in between. This CDR3 has 13 amino acids. The germline CDR1 and CDR2 sequences are MNHNS and SASEGT. The CDR3 protein is CASSERGNTEAFF. The CDR3 DNA sequence: TGTGCCAGCAGTGAGCGGGGGAACACTGAAGCTTTCTTT.

This clone was seen once. This chain connects TRBV7-9 to TRBJ2-5; maybe TRBD1 (5 bases). The V and J ends lost 4 bases and 4 bases respectively, with 10 bases between them. Per the germline V gene, CDR1 is SEHNR and CDR2 is FQNEAQ (reference sequence). The CDR3 is 13 residues long. This chain's CDR3 is CASSYSGSETQYF. Here the CDR3 DNA reads TGTGCCAGCAGCTATTCAGGGTCAGAGACCCAGTACTTC.

V and J are TRBV7-3 and TRBJ2-7; D is unclear. This CDR3 region has 13 residues. The V gene lost 5 bases and the J gene lost 3 bases, with 11 bases spanning the gap. Germline-derived CDR1 and CDR2 are SGHTA and FQGTGA. The chain's CDR3 is CASSQDASYEQYF. In nucleotides, the CDR3 is TGTGCCAGCAGCCAAGATGCTAGCTACGAGCAGTACTTC.

The V call is TRBV9, the J call TRBJ2-2; perhaps TRBD1 as D (6 bases). CDR1 and CDR2 from the germline V gene are SGDLS and YYNGEE. CDR3 length: 15 residues. V lost 4 bases and J lost 2, with 12 bases in between. This CDR3 reads CASSTGTPNTGELFF. The CDR3 coding sequence is TGTGCCAGCAGCACCGGGACACCTAACACCGGGGAGCTGTTTTTT.

Only a few counts were recorded for this clone. The genes are TRBV28 and TRBJ1-5; a weak D match, TRBD1 (6 bases). Germline CDR1 and CDR2: MDHEN and SYDVKM. There are 15 residues in the CDR3. V lost 6 bases to trimming and J lost 0 bases, with 12 bases between them. The CDR3 loop reads CASRRGQYSNQPQHF. The CDR3 DNA follows: TGTGCCAGCAGGCGTGGACAGTATAGCAATCAGCCCCAGCATTTT.

This clone came up once. This rearrangement joins TRBV11-3 to TRBJ2-7; a possible D gene is TRBD2 (5 bases). The CDR3 covers 13 residues. Per germline, CDR1 SGHNT and CDR2 YENEEA. The V and J ends lost 3 bases and 6 bases respectively, with 12 bases between them. This CDR3 reads CASSLRASTEQYF. CDR3 DNA: TGTGCCAGCAGCTTGAGGGCTAGCACCGAGCAGTACTTC.

V usage is TRBV6-5 and J usage is TRBJ2-7, with 8 bases lining up with TRBD1. The CDR3 covers 14 residues. V trimming: 6 bases; J trimming: 2 bases; junction bases outside the gene matches: 6. Germline loops: CDR1 MNHEY, CDR2 SVGAGI. The CDR3 spells CASRLDRAPYEQYF. The CDR3 coding sequence is TGTGCCAGCAGGCTGGACAGGGCCCCCTACGAGCAGTACTTC.

The V and J genes are TRBV19 and TRBJ2-7; 7 bases are shared with TRBD1. Germline V gives CDR1 LNHDA, CDR2 SQIVND (reference sequence). CDR3 length: 14 amino acids. V lost 5 bases to trimming and J lost 5 bases; unmatched junction nucleotides: 9. The CDR3 bases are TGTGCCAGTAGTCTTTACAGGGGCACCAACGAGCAGTACTTC. This gives the protein CASSLYRGTNEQYF.

This clone was detected a few times. The chain employs TRBV5-4 and TRBJ1-1, with a tentative D call TRBD1 (6 bases). CDR1 is SGHNT and CDR2 is YYREEE in the germline V gene (reference sequence). Deletions cut 4 bases from V and 0 bases from J, with 16 bases between. This CDR3 comprises 16 residues. The CDR3 bases are TGTGCCAGCAGCAAGGAACAGGGAGTAATGAACACTGAAGCTTTCTTT. This sequence encodes CASSKEQGVMNTEAFF.